This is a list of T cell receptor beta chains from one sample in a study of blood T cell repertoires in COVID-19. Assay: immunoSEQ multiplex PCR; the TCRdb copy retains only in-frame clones and omits some. In the table there are under 300,000 clones, around four fifths of which are singletons. Sample: peripheral blood. All receptors derive from a woman in her sixties with active or convalescent COVID-19. Each CDR3 is given with its conserved first and last residue. A D gene is named only where the DNA matches it firmly. The size of a clone is reported for some rows only, either as once, few or many, or as a class for expanded clones.

DNA,CDR3,size,length,J,D,V
TGCGCCAGCAGCTGGGGACAGGGGGAGCAGTACTTC,CASSWGQGEQYF,many,12,TRBJ2-7,TRBD1,TRBV5-1
TGTGCCAGTAGTATTCGGACTAGCGTGTACCAAGAGACCCAGTACTTC,CASSIRTSVYQETQYF,-,16,TRBJ2-5,TRBD2,TRBV19
TGTGCCAGCAGCCAAGATGAGGGCACCGGGGAGCTGTTTTTT,CASSQDEGTGELFF,-,14,TRBJ2-2,-,TRBV4-2
TGTGCCAGCAGTGTTTCAGGGTTTAACACCGGGGAGCTGTTTTTT,CASSVSGFNTGELFF,once,15,TRBJ2-2,-,TRBV2
TGTGCCAGCAGCTCAGGGACTAGGGGGATCAGCACAGATACGCAGTATTTT,CASSSGTRGISTDTQYF,-,17,TRBJ2-3,TRBD2,TRBV5-8
TGTGCCAGCAGCACAGGGGATCAGCCCCAGCATTTT,CASSTGDQPQHF,-,12,TRBJ1-5,TRBD1,TRBV7-9
TGTGCCAGTAACAATAGGTTAGCGGGGGGTTACAATGAGCAGTTCTTC,CASNNRLAGGYNEQFF,-,16,TRBJ2-1,TRBD2,TRBV19
TGCAGTGCTAGCCTAGTACCGGGTCTGTTTTTT,CSASLVPGLFF,-,11,TRBJ1-4,-,TRBV20-1
TGCGCCAGCAGCCTTGACAGGGCAAGCTCCTACAATGAGCAGTTCTTC,CASSLDRASSYNEQFF,-,16,TRBJ2-1,TRBD1,TRBV5-1
TGTGCCAGCAGCCAAGAGACGTGGGAGGGCACTGAAGCTTTCTTT,CASSQETWEGTEAFF,-,15,TRBJ1-1,-,TRBV3-1/TRBV3-2
TGTGCCAGCTCACCTCAGAACAATCAGCCCCAGCATTTT,CASSPQNNQPQHF,-,13,TRBJ1-5,-,TRBV18
TGCGCCAGCAGCACAGATGGGAGGGCGGGACAGCCCCAGCATTTT,CASSTDGRAGQPQHF,-,15,TRBJ1-5,-,TRBV5-1
TGTGCCAGCAGCTTAGCCTCCGGGGGACCCCAAGAGACCCAGTACTTC,CASSLASGGPQETQYF,-,16,TRBJ2-5,-,TRBV11-2
TGTGCCAGCAGCTCCCAAGCGGGGGGCACAGATACGCAGTATTTT,CASSSQAGGTDTQYF,-,15,TRBJ2-3,TRBD2,TRBV7-2
TGTGCCACGATGGGGGCCACTGAAGCTTTCTTT,CATMGATEAFF,-,11,TRBJ1-1,-,TRBV11-2
TGCGCCAGCAGCTTGGTGTCTAGCGGGAGGACCGGGGAGCTGTTTTTT,CASSLVSSGRTGELFF,-,16,TRBJ2-2,TRBD2,TRBV5-1
TGTGCCAGCAGCCAGGGACTAGCGGGAGGGCTTAACTACGAGCAGTACTTC,CASSQGLAGGLNYEQYF,few,17,TRBJ2-7,TRBD2,TRBV5-4
TGTGCCACCAGTGAACCGCTAGATCGGGGCGGGGAGCTGTTTTTT,CATSEPLDRGGELFF,once,15,TRBJ2-2,-,TRBV24-1
TGCGCCAGCAGCCTGGCCAGGGGGAAGGGGACCGGGGAGCTGTTTTTT,CASSLARGKGTGELFF,-,16,TRBJ2-2,TRBD1,TRBV5-1
TGTGCCAGCAGCTTTAGCGGGAGCGACACCGGGGAGCTGTTTTTT,CASSFSGSDTGELFF,-,15,TRBJ2-2,TRBD2,TRBV7-2
TGTGCCAGCTCACTACTACCAGGGGGTGAAAAACTGTTTTTT,CASSLLPGGEKLFF,-,14,TRBJ1-4,TRBD1,TRBV18
TGTGCCAGCAGCGACGGACAGGTTACAGATACGCAGTATTTT,CASSDGQVTDTQYF,-,14,TRBJ2-3,TRBD1,TRBV9
TGTGCCAGCAGCAGGGCAGGGTTCTATGGCTACACCTTC,CASSRAGFYGYTF,-,13,TRBJ1-2,-,TRBV7-2
TGCGCCAGCAGCCAAGATCAAGGGACAAATCCTTATGGCTACACCTTC,CASSQDQGTNPYGYTF,-,16,TRBJ1-2,-,TRBV4-1
TGTGCCAGTAGTAGCCCCCTATCGCCGTACCAAGAGACCCAGTACTTC,CASSSPLSPYQETQYF,-,16,TRBJ2-5,-,TRBV19
TGCGCCAGCAGCTTGGCCCATGGGACTAGCGGGGGCCTAAGCTCCTACAATGAGCAGTTCTTC,CASSLAHGTSGGLSSYNEQFF,-,21,TRBJ2-1,TRBD2,TRBV5-1
TGCGCCAGCAGCTTGGGTGGACAGGGAGGTCGTGAGACCCAGTACTTC,CASSLGGQGGRETQYF,-,16,TRBJ2-5,TRBD1,TRBV5-1
TGTGCCAGCAGCTTAGTCTCCGATGAGCAGTTCTTC,CASSLVSDEQFF,-,12,TRBJ2-1,-,TRBV11-2
TGTGCCAGTAGTATAAGTAGGGACAGGAGGCATCGCGAGACCCAGTACTTC,CASSISRDRRHRETQYF,-,17,TRBJ2-5,TRBD1,TRBV19
TGTGCCAGTAGTACTCCGTTGGGCCGGAACACTGAAGCTTTCTTT,CASSTPLGRNTEAFF,-,15,TRBJ1-1,-,TRBV19
TGCGCCAGCAGCCAAGACGGGGGGGGTTGGAGCAATCAGCCCCAGCATTTT,CASSQDGGGWSNQPQHF,-,17,TRBJ1-5,-,TRBV4-1
TGTGCCAGCAGCCAGCCGGGACTTCTCTCCTACGAGCAGTACTTC,CASSQPGLLSYEQYF,-,15,TRBJ2-7,-,TRBV3-1/TRBV3-2
TGTGCCATCAGTGAATGGACAGGTTATGGCTACACCTTC,CAISEWTGYGYTF,-,13,TRBJ1-2,TRBD1,TRBV10-3
TGTGCCAGCAGCCCCTTCAACGCGGGAGCCTCCTACAATGAGCAGTTCTTC,CASSPFNAGASYNEQFF,-,17,TRBJ2-1,TRBD2,TRBV7-9
TGTGCCTGGAGTCCTAGACTAGCGGGAGCAGTGAATACGCAGTATTTT,CAWSPRLAGAVNTQYF,-,16,TRBJ2-3,TRBD2,TRBV30
TGCGCCAGCAGCTTGGGGGACAGGGCGTCCTACGAGCAGTACTTC,CASSLGDRASYEQYF,few,15,TRBJ2-7,TRBD1,TRBV5-1
TGTGCCAGCAGCTTATACGGTATTAGGGCCAACGTCCTGACTTTC,CASSLYGIRANVLTF,-,15,TRBJ2-6,-,TRBV13
TGTGCCAGCTCACCTCCTACAGGGCTCACTGAAGCTTTCTTT,CASSPPTGLTEAFF,-,14,TRBJ1-1,-,TRBV18
TGTGCCAGCAGCCCTCGGGGAGGGGGAGATACGCAGTATTTT,CASSPRGGGDTQYF,-,14,TRBJ2-3,-,TRBV13
TGTGCCAGCAGCATACAGGGGGCGCTAGGCTACACCTTC,CASSIQGALGYTF,-,13,TRBJ1-2,TRBD1,TRBV28
TGTGCCATCAGTGAGTTAGGACTAGCGGACTCCTACGAGCAGTACTTC,CAISELGLADSYEQYF,-,16,TRBJ2-7,TRBD2,TRBV10-3
TGTGCCAGCATGGAAGGGGCGGCGTTCTTC,CASMEGAAFF,-,10,TRBJ2-1,-,TRBV2
TGTGCCAGCACCCCCGACCGAGGGGGCTCCTATAATTCACCCCTCCACTTT,CASTPDRGGSYNSPLHF,-,17,TRBJ1-6,-,TRBV5-8
TGTGCCAGCAGCGAAACCACAAACCGGGGCTATGGCTACACCTTC,CASSETTNRGYGYTF,-,15,TRBJ1-2,-,TRBV5-5
TGTGCCAGCAGCCCACGGACAGGGTCGAACACCGGGGAGCTGTTTTTT,CASSPRTGSNTGELFF,-,16,TRBJ2-2,TRBD1,TRBV7-6
TGTGCCAGTAGTATCAGTAGCAATCAGCCCCAGCATTTT,CASSISSNQPQHF,few,13,TRBJ1-5,-,TRBV19
TGTGCCAGCAGCCAAGCGGGGGGAGGTGAAAAACTGTTTTTT,CASSQAGGGEKLFF,-,14,TRBJ1-4,-,TRBV4-2
TGTGCCAGCAGCGTAGCTGACAGAATCACAGATACGCAGTATTTT,CASSVADRITDTQYF,-,15,TRBJ2-3,-,TRBV9
TGTGCCAGCAGTTCGGGACAGGGCAAGACCCAGTACTTC,CASSSGQGKTQYF,once,13,TRBJ2-5,TRBD1,TRBV3-1/TRBV3-2
TGTGCCAGCAGTGTTCTAGCGGGAGGCCCCAGCTCCTACGAGCAGTACTTC,CASSVLAGGPSSYEQYF,-,17,TRBJ2-7,TRBD2,TRBV6-1
TGTGCCAGCAGCCCATTGAGGGAGCAGTTCTTC,CASSPLREQFF,once,11,TRBJ2-1,-,TRBV7-9